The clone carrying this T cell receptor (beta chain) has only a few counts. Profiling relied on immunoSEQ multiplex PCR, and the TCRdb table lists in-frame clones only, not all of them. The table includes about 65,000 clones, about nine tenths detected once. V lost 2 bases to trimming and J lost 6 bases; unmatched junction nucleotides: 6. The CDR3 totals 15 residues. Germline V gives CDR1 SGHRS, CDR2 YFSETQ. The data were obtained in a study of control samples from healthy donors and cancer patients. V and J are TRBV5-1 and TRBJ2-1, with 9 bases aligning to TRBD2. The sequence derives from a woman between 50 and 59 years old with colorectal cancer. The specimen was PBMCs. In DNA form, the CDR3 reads TGCGCCAGCAGCTTCGGACTAGCGTCGGTCAATGAGCAGTTCTTC. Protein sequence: CASSFGLASVNEQFF. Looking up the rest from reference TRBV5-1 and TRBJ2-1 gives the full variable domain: KAGVTQTPRYLIKTRGQQVTLSCSPISGHRSVSWYQQTPGQGLQFLFEYFSETQRNKGNFPGRFSGRQFSNSRSEMNVSTLELGDSALYLCASSFGLASVNEQFFGPGTRLTVL.